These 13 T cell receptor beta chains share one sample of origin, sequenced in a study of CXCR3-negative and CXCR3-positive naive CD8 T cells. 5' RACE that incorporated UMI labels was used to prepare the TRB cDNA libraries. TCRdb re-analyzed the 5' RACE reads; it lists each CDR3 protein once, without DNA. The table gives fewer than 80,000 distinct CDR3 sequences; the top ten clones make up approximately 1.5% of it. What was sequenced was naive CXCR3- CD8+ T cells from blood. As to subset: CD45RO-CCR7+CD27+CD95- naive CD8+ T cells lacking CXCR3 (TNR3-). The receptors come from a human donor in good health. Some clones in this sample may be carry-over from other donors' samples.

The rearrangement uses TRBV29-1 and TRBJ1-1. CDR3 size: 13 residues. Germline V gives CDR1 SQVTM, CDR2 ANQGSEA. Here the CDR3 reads CSVEDRLNTEAFF.

This chain's CDR3 is CASSEVTSEAYNEQFF. This chain connects TRBV25-1 to TRBJ2-1; TCRdb proposes TRBD2, but this gene call is untestable without DNA. The CDR3 contains 16 residues. CDR1 is MGHDK and CDR2 is SYGVNS in the germline V gene.

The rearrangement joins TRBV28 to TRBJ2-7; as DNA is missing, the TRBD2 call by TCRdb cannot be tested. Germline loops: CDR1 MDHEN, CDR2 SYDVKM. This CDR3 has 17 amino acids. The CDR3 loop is CASNTAVAGGRSYEQYF.

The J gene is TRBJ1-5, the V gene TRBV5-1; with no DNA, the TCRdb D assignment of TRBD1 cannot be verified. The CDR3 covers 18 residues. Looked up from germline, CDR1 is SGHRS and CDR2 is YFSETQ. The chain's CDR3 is CASSQKPLDSPLNQPQHF.

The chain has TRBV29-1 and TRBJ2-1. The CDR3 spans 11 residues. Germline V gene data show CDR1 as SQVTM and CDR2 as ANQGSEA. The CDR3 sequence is CSVEEYPEQFF.

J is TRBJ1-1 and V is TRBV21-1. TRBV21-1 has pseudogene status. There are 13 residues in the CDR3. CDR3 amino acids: CASSKVGLPGAFF.

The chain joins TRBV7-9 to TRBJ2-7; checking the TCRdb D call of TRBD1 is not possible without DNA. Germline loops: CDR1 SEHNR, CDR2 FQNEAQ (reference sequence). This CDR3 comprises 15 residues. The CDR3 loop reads CASSFIGGLVNEQYF. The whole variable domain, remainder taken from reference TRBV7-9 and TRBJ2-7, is DTGVSQNPRHKITKRGQNVTFRCDPISEHNRLYWYRQTLGQGPEFLTYFQNEAQLEKSRLLSDRFSAERPKGSFSTLEIQRTEQGDSAMYLCASSFIGGLVNEQYFGPGTRLTVT.

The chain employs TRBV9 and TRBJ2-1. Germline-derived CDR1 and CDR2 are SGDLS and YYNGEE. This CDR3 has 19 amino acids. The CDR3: CASSVEEVWGISSYNEQFF.

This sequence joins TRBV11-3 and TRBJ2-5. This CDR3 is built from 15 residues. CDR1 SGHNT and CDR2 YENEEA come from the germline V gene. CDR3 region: CASSLGSTGQETQYF.

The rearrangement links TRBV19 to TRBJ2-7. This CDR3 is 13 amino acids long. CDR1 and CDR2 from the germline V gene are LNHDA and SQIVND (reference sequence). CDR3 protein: CASSMAVSYEQYF.

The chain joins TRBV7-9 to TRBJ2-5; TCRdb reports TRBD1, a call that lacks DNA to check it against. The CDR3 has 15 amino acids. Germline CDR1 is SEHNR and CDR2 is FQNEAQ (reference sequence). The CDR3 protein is CASSLGTARGETQYF.

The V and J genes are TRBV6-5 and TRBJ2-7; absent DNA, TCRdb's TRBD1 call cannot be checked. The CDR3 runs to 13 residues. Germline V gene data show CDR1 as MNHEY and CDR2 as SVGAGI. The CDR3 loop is CASRTGTVYEQYF.

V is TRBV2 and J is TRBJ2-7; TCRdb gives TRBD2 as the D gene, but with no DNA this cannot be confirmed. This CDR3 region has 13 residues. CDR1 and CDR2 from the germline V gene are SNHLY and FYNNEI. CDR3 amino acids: CASRAGESYEQYF.